The next 5 T cell receptor beta chains were all read from a single sample in a study of blood T cell repertoires in COVID-19. Sequenced by immunoSEQ multiplex PCR; TCRdb stores in-frame clones only, minus some. The sample lists about 190,000 clones, roughly 73% occurring once. The sequenced sample consisted of peripheral blood. All receptors derive from a woman aged 80 or over with active or convalescent COVID-19.

The rearrangement uses TRBV11-2 and TRBJ2-7; 7 bases are a match to TRBD2. CDR1 is SGHAT, CDR2 FQNNGV, per germline. The CDR3 extends over 16 amino acids. V shed 2 bases, J shed 0 bases, and the junction held 7 bases outside the gene matches. CDR3 nucleotides: TGTGCCAGCAGCTTATCGGGGCGGGGGACCTCCTACGAGCAGTACTTC. Residues: CASSLSGRGTSYEQYF.

This clone was seen repeatedly, ten times or more. J is TRBJ1-2 and V is TRBV7-9; 10 nucleotides align to TRBD1. V lost 5 bases and J lost 6; bases outside the gene matches: 6. The CDR3 is 14 amino acids. In germline, CDR1 is SEHNR, CDR2 FQNEAQ (reference sequence). In nucleotides, the CDR3 is TGTGCCAGCAGCCATGACAGGGGGCGCGATGGCTACACCTTC. Translated, it gives CASSHDRGRDGYTF.

The chain employs TRBV30 and TRBJ1-2; no reliable D call. Trimming pared 1 base from V and 3 bases from J, leaving 18 bases between. The CDR3 has 16 amino acids. The germline V gene has CDR1 GTSNPN and CDR2 SVGIG (reference sequence). The DNA of the CDR3 is TGTGCCTGGAGTGCCGGGATGAACCGATGGGACTATGGCTACACCTTC. This translates into CAWSAGMNRWDYGYTF.

This clone was seen just once. The chain links TRBV7-6 to TRBJ1-1; D may be TRBD1 (6 bases). CDR3 length: 17 residues. CDR1 and CDR2 (germline): SGHVS, FNYEAQ. The V and J ends lost 5 bases and 1 base respectively, with 20 bases between them. The CDR3 here is CASSPARGKQRNTEAFF. CDR3 DNA: TGTGCCAGCAGCCCCGCCAGGGGTAAGCAGAGGAACACTGAAGCTTTCTTT.

The rearrangement joins TRBV20-1 to TRBJ1-4, with D possibly TRBD1 on 6 matching bases. CDR3 length: 15 residues. Trimming stripped 3 bases from V and 0 bases from J, with 11 bases between. Looked up from germline, CDR1 is DFQATT and CDR2 is SNEGSKA (reference sequence). CDR3: CSASKDSATNEKLFF. The DNA for the CDR3 is TGCAGTGCTAGTAAGGACAGCGCAACTAATGAAAAACTGTTTTTT.